This TCR beta chain was captured in a study of T cells in Graves' hyperthyroidism and ophthalmopathy. Whole-study context: Peripheral blood collection took place at initial diagnosis, before any treatment.

Pregnant or lactating patients were excluded, as were those with uncontrolled infection or other autoimmune disease. From RNA transcripts, TCR beta CDR3 regions were amplified. First-round RT-PCR with HTBI primers amplified the TCR CDR3 region. TCRdb fed the multiplex PCR reads into MiXCR, producing one record per CDR3 protein. The sample shows hundreds of thousands of distinct CDR3 sequences, roughly 20% of them seen only once. Study-wide results and limits: Prediction of ophthalmopathy progression came a median roughly 6.7 months pre-onset. Through a model of 13 V-J features, ophthalmopathy was separated from stable hyperthyroidism.

This clonotype came up many times. The antigen is undetermined. The CDR3 has 14 residues. V lost 1 base, J lost 3 bases, and 10 bases lay in between. Germline loops: CDR1 SGHTA, CDR2 FQGNSA. The specimen sequenced was blood. The chain couples TRBV7-2 to TRBJ2-7, with D possibly TRBD2 on 5 matching bases. The TCR comes from a young man with Graves' ophthalmopathy. The CDR3 protein is CASSLGTDYYEQYF. In DNA, the CDR3 is TGTGCCAGCAGCTTAGGGACTGATTACTACGAGCAGTACTTC.